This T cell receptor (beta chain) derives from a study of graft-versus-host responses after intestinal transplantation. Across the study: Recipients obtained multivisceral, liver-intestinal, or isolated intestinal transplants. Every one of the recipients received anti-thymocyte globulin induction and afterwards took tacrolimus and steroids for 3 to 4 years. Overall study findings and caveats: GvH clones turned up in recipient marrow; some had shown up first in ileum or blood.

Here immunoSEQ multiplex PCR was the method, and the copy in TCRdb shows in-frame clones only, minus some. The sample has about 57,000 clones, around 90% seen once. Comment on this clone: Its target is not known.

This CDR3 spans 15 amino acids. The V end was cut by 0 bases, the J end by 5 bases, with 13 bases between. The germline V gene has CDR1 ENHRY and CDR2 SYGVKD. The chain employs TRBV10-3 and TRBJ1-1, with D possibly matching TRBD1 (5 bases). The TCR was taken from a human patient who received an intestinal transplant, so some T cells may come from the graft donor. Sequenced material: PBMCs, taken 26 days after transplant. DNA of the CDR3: TGTGCCATCAGTGAGTCCCGGGGGGTCTCGACTGAAGCTTTCTTT. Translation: CAISESRGVSTEAFF.